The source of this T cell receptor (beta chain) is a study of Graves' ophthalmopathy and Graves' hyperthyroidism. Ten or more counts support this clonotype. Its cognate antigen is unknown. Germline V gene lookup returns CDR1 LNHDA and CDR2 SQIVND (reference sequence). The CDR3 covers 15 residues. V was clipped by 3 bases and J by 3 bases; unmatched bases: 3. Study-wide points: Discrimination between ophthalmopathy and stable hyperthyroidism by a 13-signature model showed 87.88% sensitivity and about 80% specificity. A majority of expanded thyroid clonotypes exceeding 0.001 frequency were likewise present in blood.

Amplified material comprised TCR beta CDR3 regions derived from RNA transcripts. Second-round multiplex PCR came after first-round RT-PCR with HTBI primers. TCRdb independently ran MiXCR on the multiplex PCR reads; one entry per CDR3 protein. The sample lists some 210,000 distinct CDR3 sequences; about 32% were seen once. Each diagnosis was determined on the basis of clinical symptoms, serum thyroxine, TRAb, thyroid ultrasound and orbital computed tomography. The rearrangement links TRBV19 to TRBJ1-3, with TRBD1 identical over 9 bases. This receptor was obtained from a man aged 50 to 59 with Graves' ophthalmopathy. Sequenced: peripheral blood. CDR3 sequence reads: CASSIWDRVGNTIYF. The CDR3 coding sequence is TGTGCCAGTAGTATCTGGGACAGGGTTGGAAACACCATATATTTT. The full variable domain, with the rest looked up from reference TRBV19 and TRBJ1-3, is DGGITQSPKYLFRKEGQNVTLSCEQNLNHDAMYWYRQDPGQGLRLIYYSQIVNDFQKGDIAEGYSVSREKKESFPLTVTSAQKNPTAFYLCASSIWDRVGNTIYFGEGSWLTVV.